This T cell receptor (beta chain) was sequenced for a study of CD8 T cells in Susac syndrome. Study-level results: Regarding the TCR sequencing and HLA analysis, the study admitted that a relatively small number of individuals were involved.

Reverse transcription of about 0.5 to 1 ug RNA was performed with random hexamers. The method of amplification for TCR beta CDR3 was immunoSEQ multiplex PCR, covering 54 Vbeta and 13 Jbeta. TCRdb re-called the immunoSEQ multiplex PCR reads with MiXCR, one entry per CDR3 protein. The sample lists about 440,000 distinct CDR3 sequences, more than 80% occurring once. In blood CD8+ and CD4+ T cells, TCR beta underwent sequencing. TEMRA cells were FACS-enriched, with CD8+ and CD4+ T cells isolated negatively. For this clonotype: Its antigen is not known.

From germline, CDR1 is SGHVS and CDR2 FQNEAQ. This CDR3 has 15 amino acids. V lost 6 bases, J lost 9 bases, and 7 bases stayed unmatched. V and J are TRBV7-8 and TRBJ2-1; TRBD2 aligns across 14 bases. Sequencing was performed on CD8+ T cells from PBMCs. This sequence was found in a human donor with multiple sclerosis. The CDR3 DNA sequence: TGTGCCAGCAGGATGGGGACTAGCGGGGGATCTGAGCAGTTCTTC. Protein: CASRMGTSGGSEQFF.